The T cell receptor (beta chain) under discussion was sequenced for a study of T cells after yellow fever vaccination. Study at large: Any fraction with a low cell number was prepared using SMART-Seq v4 Ultra Low Input.

TCRdb independently ran MiXCR on the 5' RACE reads; one entry per CDR3 protein. The sample includes some 670,000 distinct CDR3 sequences, roughly an eighth of them seen just once. This clonotype has just a few counts. The antigen is not known. Study-level findings and limits: Reappearance after the booster was observed for most primary-vaccination clones (around 96% CD4, more than 70% CD8).

The sequencing used PBMCs, collected on the day of the yellow fever booster vaccination. This receptor was taken from a man aged 30 to 45 who received the YFV17D yellow fever vaccine.

CDR3 coding DNA: TGCAGTGCTAGGTCCAATCAGGCCAACGTCCTGACTTTC. It is translated as CSARSNQANVLTF. The genes are TRBV20-1 and TRBJ2-6; D gene ambiguous. Deletions cut 3 bases from V and 6 bases from J, with 9 bases between. This CDR3 contains 13 residues. Per the germline V gene, CDR1 is DFQATT and CDR2 is SNEGSKA (reference sequence).